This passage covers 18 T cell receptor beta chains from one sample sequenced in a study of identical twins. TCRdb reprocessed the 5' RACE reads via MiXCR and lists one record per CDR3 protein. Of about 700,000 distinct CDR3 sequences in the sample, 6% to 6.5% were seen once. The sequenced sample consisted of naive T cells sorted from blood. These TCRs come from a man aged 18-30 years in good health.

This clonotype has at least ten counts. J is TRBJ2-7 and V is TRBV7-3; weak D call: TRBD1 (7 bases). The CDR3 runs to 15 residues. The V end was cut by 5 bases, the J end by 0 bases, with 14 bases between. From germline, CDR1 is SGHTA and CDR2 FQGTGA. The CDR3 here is CASSPGGRGSYEQYF. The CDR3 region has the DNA TGTGCCAGCAGCCCAGGGGGGCGGGGCTCCTACGAGCAGTACTTC.

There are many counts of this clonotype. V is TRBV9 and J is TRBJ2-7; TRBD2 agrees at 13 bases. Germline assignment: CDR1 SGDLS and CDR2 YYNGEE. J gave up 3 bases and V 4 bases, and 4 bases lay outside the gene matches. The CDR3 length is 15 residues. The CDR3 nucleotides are TGTGCCAGCAGCCCAGGGACTAGCGGGATCTACGAGCAGTACTTC. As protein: CASSPGTSGIYEQYF.

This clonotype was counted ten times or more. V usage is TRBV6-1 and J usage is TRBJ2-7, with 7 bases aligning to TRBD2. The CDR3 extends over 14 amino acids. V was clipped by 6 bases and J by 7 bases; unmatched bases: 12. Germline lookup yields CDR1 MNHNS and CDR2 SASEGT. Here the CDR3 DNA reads TGTGCCAGCAGCCGTGGGACTACTGCCGGGGAGCAGTACTTC. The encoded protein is CASSRGTTAGEQYF.

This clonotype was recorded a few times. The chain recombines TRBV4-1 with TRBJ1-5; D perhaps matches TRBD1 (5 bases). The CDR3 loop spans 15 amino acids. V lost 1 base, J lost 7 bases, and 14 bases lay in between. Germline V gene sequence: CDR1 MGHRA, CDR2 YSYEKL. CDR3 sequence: CASSQAGQGGQPQHF. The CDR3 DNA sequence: TGCGCCAGCAGCCAAGCTGGTCAGGGCGGACAGCCCCAGCATTTT.

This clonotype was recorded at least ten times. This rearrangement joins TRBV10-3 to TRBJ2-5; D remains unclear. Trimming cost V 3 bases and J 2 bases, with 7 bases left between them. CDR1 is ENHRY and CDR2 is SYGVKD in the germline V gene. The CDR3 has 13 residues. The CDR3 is CAISDSVQETQYF. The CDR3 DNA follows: TGTGCCATCAGTGATTCGGTTCAAGAGACCCAGTACTTC.

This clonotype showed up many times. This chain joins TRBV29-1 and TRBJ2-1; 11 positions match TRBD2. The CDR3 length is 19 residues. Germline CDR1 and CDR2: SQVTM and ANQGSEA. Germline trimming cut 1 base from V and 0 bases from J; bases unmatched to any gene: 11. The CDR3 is CSVEGASGRRRSSYNEQFF. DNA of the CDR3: TGCAGCGTTGAAGGGGCTAGCGGGAGGCGAAGGAGCTCCTACAATGAGCAGTTCTTC.

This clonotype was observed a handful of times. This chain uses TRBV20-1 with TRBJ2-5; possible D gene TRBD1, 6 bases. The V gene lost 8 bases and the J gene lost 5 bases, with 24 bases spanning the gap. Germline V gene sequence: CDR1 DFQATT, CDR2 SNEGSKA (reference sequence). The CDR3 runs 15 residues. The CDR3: CSSRDPGVVGETQYF. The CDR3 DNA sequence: TGCAGTTCCAGGGATCCAGGGGTGGTTGGCGAGACCCAGTACTTC.

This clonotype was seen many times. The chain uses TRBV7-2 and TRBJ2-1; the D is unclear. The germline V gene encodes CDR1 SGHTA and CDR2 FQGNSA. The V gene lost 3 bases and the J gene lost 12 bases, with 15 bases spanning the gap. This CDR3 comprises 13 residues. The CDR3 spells CASSFGRDKRQFF. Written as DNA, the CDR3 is TGTGCCAGCAGCTTCGGACGTGACAAAAGGCAGTTCTTC.

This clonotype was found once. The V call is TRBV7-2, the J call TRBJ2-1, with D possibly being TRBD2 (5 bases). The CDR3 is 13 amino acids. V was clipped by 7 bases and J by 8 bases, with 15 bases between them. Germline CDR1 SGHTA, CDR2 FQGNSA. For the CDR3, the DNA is TGTGCCAGCACCCCCGACGGGGAACATGAGCAGTTCTTC. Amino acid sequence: CASTPDGEHEQFF.

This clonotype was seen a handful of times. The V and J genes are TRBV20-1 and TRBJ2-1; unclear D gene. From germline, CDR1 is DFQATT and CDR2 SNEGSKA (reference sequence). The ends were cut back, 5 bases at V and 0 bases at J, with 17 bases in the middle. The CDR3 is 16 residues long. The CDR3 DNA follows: TGCAGTGCTCGGAGTCCTTCTTCGGGCTCCTACAATGAGCAGTTCTTC. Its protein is CSARSPSSGSYNEQFF.

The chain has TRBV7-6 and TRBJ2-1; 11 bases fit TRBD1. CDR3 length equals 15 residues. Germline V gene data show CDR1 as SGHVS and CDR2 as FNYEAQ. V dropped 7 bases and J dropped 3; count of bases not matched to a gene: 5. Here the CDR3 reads CASTPGQGDYNEQFF. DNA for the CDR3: TGTGCCAGCACCCCGGGACAGGGGGACTACAATGAGCAGTTCTTC.

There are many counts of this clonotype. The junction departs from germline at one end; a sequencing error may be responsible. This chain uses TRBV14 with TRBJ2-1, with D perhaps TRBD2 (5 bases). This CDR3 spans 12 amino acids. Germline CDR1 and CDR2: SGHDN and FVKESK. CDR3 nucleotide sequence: TGTGCCAGCAGCCAAGAGGAGGCAAACCCGTTGTTC. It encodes CASSQEEANPLF.

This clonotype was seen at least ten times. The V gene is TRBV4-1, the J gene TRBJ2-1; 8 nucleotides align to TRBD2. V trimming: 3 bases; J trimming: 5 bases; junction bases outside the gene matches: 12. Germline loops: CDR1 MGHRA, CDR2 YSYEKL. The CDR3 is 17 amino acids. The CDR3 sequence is CASSHPPGTSLHNEQFF. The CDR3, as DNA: TGCGCCAGCAGCCATCCCCCTGGGACTAGTTTGCACAATGAGCAGTTCTTC.

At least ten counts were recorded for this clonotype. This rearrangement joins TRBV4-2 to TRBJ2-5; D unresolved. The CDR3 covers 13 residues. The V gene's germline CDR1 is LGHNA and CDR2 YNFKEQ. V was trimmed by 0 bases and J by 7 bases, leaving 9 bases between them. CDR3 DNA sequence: TGTGCCAGCAGCCAAGACCCCGCCTGGACCCAGTACTTC. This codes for CASSQDPAWTQYF.

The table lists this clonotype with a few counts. The CDR3 sequence: CSASHNMNTEAFF. CDR3 DNA sequence: TGCAGTGCTAGTCACAACATGAACACTGAAGCTTTCTTT. This chain joins TRBV20-1 and TRBJ1-1; no definite D call. The CDR3 spans 13 residues. The germline V gene has CDR1 DFQATT and CDR2 SNEGSKA (reference sequence). V lost 3 bases to trimming and J lost 0 bases, with 8 bases between them.

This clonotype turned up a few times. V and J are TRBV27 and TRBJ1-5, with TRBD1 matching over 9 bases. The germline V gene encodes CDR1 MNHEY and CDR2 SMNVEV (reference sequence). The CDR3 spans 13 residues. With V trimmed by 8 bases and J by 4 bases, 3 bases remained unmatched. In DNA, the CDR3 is TGTGCCAGCCCAGGACAGGGGAATCAGCCCCAGCATTTT. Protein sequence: CASPGQGNQPQHF.

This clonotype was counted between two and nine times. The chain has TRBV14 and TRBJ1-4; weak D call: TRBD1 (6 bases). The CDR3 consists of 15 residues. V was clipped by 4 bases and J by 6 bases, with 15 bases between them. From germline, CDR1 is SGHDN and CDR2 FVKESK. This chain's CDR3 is CASSRHREVDEKLFF. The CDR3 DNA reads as TGTGCCAGCAGCCGCCACAGGGAGGTTGATGAAAAACTGTTTTTT.

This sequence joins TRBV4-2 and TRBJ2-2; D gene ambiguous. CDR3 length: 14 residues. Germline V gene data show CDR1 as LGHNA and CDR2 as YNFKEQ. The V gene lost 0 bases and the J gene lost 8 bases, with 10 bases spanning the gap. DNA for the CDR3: TGTGCCAGCAGCCAAGATCAGGAGCCGGGGGAGCTGTTTTTT. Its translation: CASSQDQEPGELFF.